This T cell receptor beta chain is from a study of T-cell reconstitution after alpha-beta-depleted transplantation in children (TCRdb year 2016). Describing the broader study: T-cell immune reconstitution after TCRalphabeta/CD19-depleted allogeneic hematopoietic cell transplantation in children was quantitatively tracked in the study by means of TCR repertoire profiling.

With regard to this clonotype: Its antigen is unknown. No much larger clonotype is one base removed from it; base qualities were not supplied.

The library was generated by PCR. For sequencing, an Illumina HiSeq 2500 was employed. Molecular barcoding was employed in the preparation of TCR libraries, with unique molecular identifiers being used to normalize TCRbeta repertoire quantification. The public reads were reprocessed in TCRdb via fastp at Q25 and MiXCR, keeping in-frame beta chains. Each CDR3 protein appears once, grouped with its most common genes and DNA. The sample table lists roughly 610,000 distinct CDR3 sequences, about 10% of them with a count of one. The ten largest clones represent roughly 4% of the sample. From the cysteine through the phenylalanine, the CDR3 covers 13 amino acids. Only CDR3 DNA is held: 39 bases, read in frame from base 1. A distance of 9 bases separates the germline ends of V and J, which lose 3 bases and 6 bases respectively. The germline V gene gives CDR1 as SGHTA and CDR2 as FQGNSA.

Recombination connected TRBV7-2 to TRBJ1-3, and TRBD1 may be the D gene, going by 5 matching bases. The source was PBMCs from the stem cell graft donor, collected from the stem cell graft. This TCR was recovered from a human donor who donated a stem cell graft to a child with acute myeloid leukemia. The CDR3 here reads CASSFGTANTIYF. The bases read TGTGCCAGCAGCTTCGGGACGGCAAACACCATATATTTT.